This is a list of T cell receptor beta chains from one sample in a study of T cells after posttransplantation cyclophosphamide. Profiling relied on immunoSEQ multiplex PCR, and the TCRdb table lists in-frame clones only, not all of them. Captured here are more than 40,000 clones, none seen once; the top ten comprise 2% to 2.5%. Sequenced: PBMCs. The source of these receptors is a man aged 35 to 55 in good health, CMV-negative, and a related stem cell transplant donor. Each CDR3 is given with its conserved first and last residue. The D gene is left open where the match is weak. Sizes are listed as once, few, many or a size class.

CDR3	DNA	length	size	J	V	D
CASGSDGRFMDEQYF	TGTGCCAGCGGATCGGACGGGAGGTTCATGGACGAGCAGTACTTC	15	many	TRBJ2-7	TRBV5-4	TRBD2
CASSLPLINTEAFF	TGTGCCAGCAGCTTACCCCTTATTAACACTGAAGCTTTCTTT	14	many	TRBJ1-1	TRBV7-9	.
CASSEISGIEQFF	TGTGCCAGCAGTGAGATTAGCGGGATTGAGCAGTTCTTC	13	many	TRBJ2-1	TRBV2	TRBD2
CASSLEPGGFDTGELFF	TGTGCCAGCAGCTTGGAGCCAGGGGGTTTCGACACCGGGGAGCTGTTTTTT	17	many	TRBJ2-2	TRBV5-4	TRBD1
CASSYSRVNEQFF	TGTGCCAGCAGTTACTCGAGAGTTAATGAGCAGTTCTTC	13	many	TRBJ2-1	TRBV6-6	.
CASSLVATELYNEQFF	TGTGCCAGCAGCTTGGTCGCGACAGAACTATACAATGAGCAGTTCTTC	16	many	TRBJ2-1	TRBV5-8	.
CASSPGGSGQGRYEKLFF	TGTGCCAGCAGTCCTGGGGGCTCCGGACAGGGAAGGTATGAAAAACTGTTTTTT	18	many	TRBJ1-4	TRBV28	TRBD1
CASSQGGLAGPEQFF	TGTGCCAGCAGCCAAGGGGGACTAGCGGGACCTGAGCAGTTCTTC	15	many	TRBJ2-1	TRBV14	TRBD2
CASSESTGGNEKLFF	TGTGCCAGCAGTGAATCTACAGGGGGCAATGAAAAACTGTTTTTT	15	many	TRBJ1-4	TRBV25-1	TRBD1
CASSLGASGAREQYF	TGTGCCAGCAGCCTGGGGGCTAGCGGGGCCCGTGAGCAGTACTTC	15	many	TRBJ2-7	TRBV5-4	TRBD2
CASSLDRGIMNTEAFF	TGCGCCAGCAGCTTGGACCGGGGTATCATGAACACTGAAGCTTTCTTT	16	many	TRBJ1-1	TRBV5-1	.
CASRTLLAVTYEQYF	TGTGCCAGCAGGACCCTTCTAGCGGTAACCTACGAGCAGTACTTC	15	few	TRBJ2-7	TRBV6-6	TRBD2
CASSYGSFYNEQFF	TGTGCCAGCAGCTATGGGAGTTTCTACAATGAGCAGTTCTTC	14	many	TRBJ2-1	TRBV11-2	.
CASWPQREYRWTDTQYF	TGTGCCAGCTGGCCCCAGCGGGAGTATAGGTGGACAGATACGCAGTATTTT	17	many	TRBJ2-3	TRBV28	TRBD2
CASSLYTMEQPQHF	TGTGCCAGCAGTTTATATACGATGGAGCAGCCCCAGCATTTT	14	many	TRBJ1-5	TRBV28	.
CASSLAVYEQYF	TGTGCCAGCAGCTTAGCCGTTTACGAGCAGTACTTC	12	many	TRBJ2-7	TRBV11-2	.